What follows describes a single T cell receptor beta chain. These data belong to a study of blood T cell repertoires in COVID-19. Libraries were prepared by immunoSEQ multiplex PCR; TCRdb keeps only in-frame clonotypes and omits some of them. The profile covers roughly 200,000 clones, with 70% to 90% appearing a single time and approximately 5% taken by the ten largest. The length of the CDR3 is 13 residues. Trimming removed 10 bases from V and 5 bases from J; junction bases left unmatched: 10. In germline, CDR1 is WSHSY, CDR2 SAAADI. The sample consisted of peripheral blood. This sequence joins TRBV10-2 and TRBJ1-1, with 7 bases aligning to TRBD1. The clonotype originates from a woman aged 80 or over with acute or convalescent COVID-19. Here the CDR3 DNA reads TGCGCCACCAGGACAGGCGAAGGGACTGAAGCTTTCTTT. As protein: CATRTGEGTEAFF.